The 32 T cell receptor beta chains below all came from one sample that was sequenced in a study of sequential checkpoint blockade in melanoma. Libraries were prepared by immunoSEQ multiplex PCR; TCRdb keeps only in-frame clonotypes and omits some of them. The sample lists thousands of clones; around 28% were seen once. The treatment: randomized to nivolumab then ipilimumab (arm A) or the reverse (arm B). Sequencing used tumor tissue (inferred from file names), obtained from a patient given nivolumab and ipilimumab in sequence. The source is a human donor with melanoma.

This clone has a handful of counts. The genes are TRBV4-3 and TRBJ1-3; D uncertain. CDR1 and CDR2 (germline): LGHNA, YSLEER. The CDR3 has 15 residues. Trimming cost V 3 bases and J 0 bases, with 9 bases left between them. The CDR3 here is CASSQSTTSGNTIYF. The CDR3 region has the DNA TGCGCCAGCAGCCAGTCCACAACCTCTGGAAACACCATATATTTT.

The J gene is TRBJ2-3, the V gene TRBV19; 9 bases align to TRBD2. There are 16 residues in the CDR3. CDR1 LNHDA and CDR2 SQIVND come from the germline V gene (reference sequence). J was trimmed by 3 bases and V by 4 bases; bases with no gene match: 8. The CDR3: CASSKVAGVQTDTQYF. The CDR3 DNA reads as TGTGCCAGTAGTAAGGTAGCGGGGGTGCAGACAGATACGCAGTATTTT.

The CDR3 nucleotides read TGCAGCGTTGTCTCTGACGGTGAAAAACTGTTTTTT. It translates to CSVVSDGEKLFF. The rearrangement links TRBV29-1 to TRBJ1-4; D unresolved. CDR3 length equals 12 residues. Germline CDR1 SQVTM, CDR2 ANQGSEA. V dropped 4 bases and J dropped 7 bases, with 10 bases sitting between them.

This chain joins TRBV6-7 and TRBJ2-1; D gene uncertain. TRBV6-7 is an open reading frame whose function is uncertain. Trimming stripped 8 bases from V and 8 bases from J, with 16 bases between. The CDR3 has 13 residues. The CDR3 region is CASSQPSTDEQFF. In DNA, the CDR3 is TGTGCCAGCTCCCAACCCAGCACGGATGAGCAGTTCTTC.

This clone is termed medium-sized. The chain links TRBV11-3 to TRBJ2-3; D call uncertain. The CDR3 has 14 residues. The germline V and J ends were trimmed by 0 bases and 1 base, with 5 bases remaining between them. The germline CDR1 and CDR2 sequences are SGHNT and YENEEA. The CDR3 here is CASSLEVRTDTQYF. The CDR3 region has the DNA TGTGCCAGCAGCTTAGAAGTCCGCACAGATACGCAGTATTTT.

In its sample, this clone is medium-sized. This sequence joins TRBV6-8 and TRBJ2-7; 7 positions agree with TRBD2. The J segment lost 1 base and the V segment lost 5 bases, leaving 8 bases of the junction unmatched. Germline V CDR1 and CDR2: MNHGY, SAAAGT. This CDR3 region has 15 residues. CDR3 sequence: CASSKNRDYSYEQYF. DNA of the CDR3: TGTGCCAGCAGTAAAAACCGGGACTATTCCTACGAGCAGTACTTC.

The genes are TRBV10-2 and TRBJ1-5; possibly TRBD1 for D (6 bases). This CDR3 is 13 amino acids long. Germline assignment: CDR1 WSHSY and CDR2 SAAADI. V was shortened by 4 bases and J by 4 bases, with 8 bases between the two germline ends. The CDR3 spells CASSVRGNQPQHF. CDR3 DNA: TGCGCCAGCAGTGTTAGGGGGAATCAGCCCCAGCATTTT.

The chain joins TRBV6-9 to TRBJ1-5; D possibly corresponds to TRBD1 (5 bases). From germline, CDR1 is MNHGY and CDR2 SVAAGI. This CDR3 is built from 14 residues. Trimming shortened V by 4 bases and J by 5 bases, and 12 bases separated the two germline ends. The CDR3 DNA reads TGTGCCAGCAGTTCCCGAGAGGGGCATCAGCCCCAGCATTTT. It encodes CASSSREGHQPQHF.

By sample share, this clone is medium-sized. This chain joins TRBV6-8 and TRBJ1-2; 10 bases are a match to TRBD1. This CDR3 is built from 16 residues. Trimming removed 4 bases from V and 7 bases from J; junction bases left unmatched: 12. The germline V gene has CDR1 MNHGY and CDR2 SAAAGT. This CDR3 reads CASSLRRDRGLRGYTF. The CDR3 bases are TGTGCCAGCAGTTTACGCCGGGACAGGGGATTACGTGGCTACACCTTC.

The sample holds a few counts of this clone. The V call is TRBV19, the J call TRBJ2-5; D unresolved. V was clipped by 1 base and J by 5 bases, with 11 bases between them. Per germline, CDR1 LNHDA and CDR2 SQIVND (reference sequence). The CDR3 contains 14 residues. CDR3 in amino acids: CASSIGSSRETQYF. The CDR3 coding sequence is TGTGCCAGTAGTATAGGTTCTAGTCGGGAGACCCAGTACTTC.

In this sample, this clone is medium-sized. The genes are TRBV12-5 and TRBJ1-3; D call uncertain. Per germline, CDR1 LGHNT and CDR2 FRNRAP. The CDR3 length is 14 residues. This CDR3 reads CAKTREISGNTIYF. CDR3 bases: TGTGCCAAAACACGGGAAATCTCTGGAAACACCATATATTTT.

This clone turned up a few times. The rearrangement links TRBV6-8 to TRBJ2-2; 7 bases align to TRBD1. The CDR3 loop spans 14 amino acids. The V and J ends lost 4 bases and 5 bases, in that order; junction bases with no gene match: 4. From germline, CDR1 is MNHGY and CDR2 SAAAGT. The CDR3 coding sequence is TGTGCCAGCAGTTTCCACAGGGGTACCGGGGAGCTGTTTTTT. This gives the protein CASSFHRGTGELFF.

DNA of the CDR3: TGTGCCAGCAGTCGCCGGCAGGGAGGGACTGAAGCTTTCTTT. It yields the protein CASSRRQGGTEAFF. The chain has TRBV6-8 and TRBJ1-1; tentative D call: TRBD1 (5 bases). V was pared by 5 bases and J by 5 bases, with 15 bases between. CDR3 length: 14 residues. Germline assignment: CDR1 MNHGY and CDR2 SAAAGT.

This clone was detected a few times. The chain joins TRBV6-8 to TRBJ2-7, with D tentatively TRBD1 (6 bases). This CDR3 contains 12 residues. Trimming removed 6 bases from V and 4 bases from J, with 10 bases in between. Germline V lookup: CDR1 MNHGY, CDR2 SAAAGT. CDR3 in amino acids: CASSAQGYEQYF. The CDR3 DNA reads as TGTGCCAGCAGCGCACAGGGATACGAGCAGTACTTC.

This clone appeared a few times. This chain links TRBV15 with TRBJ2-1; weak D call: TRBD1 (6 bases). The CDR3 spans 15 residues. Germline V gives CDR1 LNHNV, CDR2 YYDKDF (reference sequence). V lost 5 bases and J 3 bases, leaving 14 bases between the germline ends. DNA for the CDR3: TGTGCCACCAGCGGGTTCCGGGACAACTACAATGAGCAGTTCTTC. Protein product: CATSGFRDNYNEQFF.

V usage is TRBV29-1 and J usage is TRBJ2-5, with TRBD1 matching over 7 bases. The CDR3 loop spans 15 amino acids. CDR1 and CDR2 from the germline V gene are SQVTM and ANQGSEA. V was pared by 5 bases and J by 4 bases, with 13 bases of the junction left unmatched. In nucleotides, the CDR3 is TGCAGCGTTAACCCCCATGACAGGGCAGGAGAGACCCAGTACTTC. Protein: CSVNPHDRAGETQYF.

This clone has a handful of counts. The chain employs TRBV10-3 and TRBJ1-1; 9 positions agree with TRBD1. This CDR3 comprises 16 residues. With 2 bases clipped from V and 1 base from J, the junction kept 5 bases outside the gene matches. Germline CDR1 ENHRY, CDR2 SYGVKD. The CDR3 spells CAISELDRGRNTEAFF. The CDR3 bases are TGTGCCATCAGTGAGCTGGACAGGGGCCGGAACACTGAAGCTTTCTTT.

This clone was seen more than once but under ten times. The chain employs TRBV18 and TRBJ2-1, with D perhaps TRBD1 (5 bases). This CDR3 has 15 residues. Germline V gene lookup returns CDR1 KGHSH and CDR2 LQKENI. Between the trimmed V and J ends, which lost 5 bases and 0 bases, there was a span of 11 bases. This CDR3 is CASSTTEFSYNEQFF. CDR3 DNA: TGTGCCAGCTCAACGACAGAATTCTCCTACAATGAGCAGTTCTTC.

V is TRBV15 and J is TRBJ1-2, with 7 bases that match TRBD1. The CDR3 runs to 14 residues. Germline V gene data show CDR1 as LNHNV and CDR2 as YYDKDF (reference sequence). J was trimmed by 8 bases and V by 3 bases; bases with no gene match: 9. CDR3 DNA: TGTGCCACCAGCAGCCGGAAGACAGGGCAGGGCTACACCTTC. It translates to CATSSRKTGQGYTF.

This clone was picked up a small number of times. At one of its ends the junction is not consistent with the germline gene, which may arise from a read error. V gene TRBV23-1 combines with J gene TRBJ2-2; D unresolved. TRBV23-1 is filed as an ORF, its function uncertain. This CDR3 comprises 15 residues. For the CDR3, the DNA is TGCGCCAGCAGCCAATCCCTAGTTCTGGCCGGGGAGCTGTTTTTT. The encoded protein is CASSQSLVLAGELFF.

J is TRBJ2-7 and V is TRBV5-1; 11 nucleotides align to TRBD1. V was pared by 4 bases and J by 4 bases, with 10 bases of the junction left unmatched. The CDR3 loop spans 16 amino acids. Germline V gene lookup returns CDR1 SGHRS and CDR2 YFSETQ. The CDR3 coding sequence is TGCGCCAGCAGCCGCTCCCCCGGGACAGGGGGTTACGAGCAGTACTTC. Translation: CASSRSPGTGGYEQYF.

The chain joins TRBV19 to TRBJ1-2; D might be TRBD1 (6 bases). Germline CDR1 reads LNHDA; CDR2 reads SQIVND (reference sequence). This CDR3 comprises 12 residues. V was clipped by 6 bases and J by 3 bases, with 8 bases between them. In DNA, the CDR3 is TGTGCCAGTAGAGACAGGCACTATGGCTACACCTTC. It encodes CASRDRHYGYTF.

This clone came up a few times. This sequence joins TRBV23-1 and TRBJ1-4; TRBD1 is a possible D gene (6 bases). TRBV23-1 is noted as an ORF with a role that remains uncertain. The V end was cut by 6 bases, the J end by 8 bases, with 13 bases between. The CDR3 length is 13 residues. This CDR3 is CASSSLQGEKLFF. The CDR3 nucleotides read TGCGCCAGCAGCTCTCTTCAGGGGGAAAAACTGTTTTTT.

This clone appeared a few times. CDR3 DNA sequence: TGTGCCAGCAAGCGAGGATCAAATCAGCCCCAGCATTTT. It codes for CASKRGSNQPQHF. The chain couples TRBV9 to TRBJ1-5, with no clear D. The length of the CDR3 is 13 residues. The V and J ends lost 6 bases and 4 bases respectively, with 11 bases between them. Germline loops: CDR1 SGDLS, CDR2 YYNGEE.

This sequence joins TRBV19 and TRBJ1-5; D not resolved. Trimming shortened V by 6 bases and J by 0 bases, and 3 bases separated the two germline ends. The CDR3 sequence is 12 residues long. Germline CDR1 is LNHDA and CDR2 is SQIVND (reference sequence). CDR3 nucleotide sequence: TGTGCCAGTAGAAGTAGCAATCAGCCCCAGCATTTT. It specifies CASRSSNQPQHF.

This clone was seen just once. The chain employs TRBV18 and TRBJ2-7; maybe TRBD2 (6 bases). Germline loops: CDR1 KGHSH, CDR2 LQKENI. Deletions cut 3 bases from V and 5 bases from J, with 11 bases between. The CDR3 consists of 13 residues. The CDR3 DNA follows: TGTGCCAGCTCACCGGGGGGTGGGAACGAGCAGTACTTC. It is translated as CASSPGGGNEQYF.

This clone qualifies as medium-sized. The chain uses TRBV1 and TRBJ2-3; TRBD2, the table's D call, was not compared with the DNA. TRBV1 is deemed a pseudogene. This CDR3 contains 15 residues. CDR3 protein: CASSQDGQRGDTQYF. In DNA, the CDR3 is TGCGCCAGCAGCCAAGATGGGCAGCGGGGGGATACGCAGTATTTT.

The table lists this clone with a few counts. The chain has TRBV23-1 and TRBJ2-7; TRBD2 agrees at 7 bases. TRBV23-1 is placed among ORFs of uncertain function. The CDR3 length is 15 residues. V lost 6 bases and J lost 2; bases outside the gene matches: 10. This CDR3 is CASSPWGGKAYEQYF. The CDR3 DNA reads as TGCGCCAGCAGCCCTTGGGGGGGGAAGGCCTACGAGCAGTACTTC.

Judged by abundance, this clone is medium-sized. The chain is built from TRBV2 and TRBJ1-1; D uncertain. CDR3 length: 15 amino acids. Germline V lookup: CDR1 SNHLY, CDR2 FYNNEI. V shed 7 bases and J shed 2 bases, with 17 bases lying between them. The CDR3: CASIVKEQVNTEAFF. CDR3 coding DNA: TGTGCCAGCATCGTTAAGGAGCAGGTTAACACTGAAGCTTTCTTT. The variable domain in full, completed from reference TRBV2 and TRBJ1-1, reads EPEVTQTPSHQVTQMGQEVILRCVPISNHLYFYWYRQILGQKVEFLVSFYNNEISEKSEIFDDQFSVERPDGSNFTLKIRSTKLEDSAMYFCASIVKEQVNTEAFFGQGTRLTVV.

The rearrangement joins TRBV19 to TRBJ1-2; TRBD1 is a possible D gene (6 bases). This CDR3 has 17 residues. V was pared by 7 bases and J by 8 bases, with 29 bases between. Per germline, CDR1 LNHDA and CDR2 SQIVND (reference sequence). CDR3 in amino acids: CASTPTPQGTLIIGYTF. The CDR3 nucleotides read TGTGCCAGTACCCCCACGCCACAGGGAACGTTGATTATCGGCTACACCTTC.

The count of this clone is one. This sequence joins TRBV6-8 and TRBJ2-3, with TRBD1 matching over 11 bases. J gave up 6 bases and V 8 bases, and 7 bases lay outside the gene matches. Per the germline V gene, CDR1 is MNHGY and CDR2 is SAAAGT. This CDR3 contains 14 residues. The CDR3 DNA reads as TGTGCCAGCCGTGGACAGGGGGCTGGCGATACGCAGTATTTT. This translates into CASRGQGAGDTQYF.

The J gene is TRBJ2-7, the V gene TRBV29-1; 8 nucleotides align to TRBD1. V was pared by 5 bases and J by 4 bases, with 4 bases of the junction left unmatched. Germline-derived CDR1 and CDR2 are SQVTM and ANQGSEA. The CDR3 extends over 12 amino acids. This chain's CDR3 is CSVQGAKYEQYF. In DNA, the CDR3 is TGCAGCGTTCAGGGGGCAAAGTACGAGCAGTACTTC.